The 14 T cell receptor beta chains listed next were all sequenced from one sample in a study of blood T cells in healthy people across ages. Primers used in a second PCR of roughly 6 to 12 cycles were a sample-barcoded 5' primer and a J-beta primer mix. TCRdb itself ran the 5' RACE reads through MiXCR, one entry per CDR3 protein. The sample yields nearly 800,000 distinct CDR3 sequences, 20% to 25% seen once. This sample was shared with a second study, whose subject was T cells of mothers and their children.

Sequencing was done on a sample of blood. These receptor sequences come from a boy aged 10-17 years in good health.

The rearrangement links TRBV27 to TRBJ2-3, with D hard to call. This CDR3 comprises 14 residues. The V gene lost 0 bases and the J gene lost 4 bases, with 8 bases spanning the gap. CDR1 and CDR2 (germline): MNHEY, SMNVEV (reference sequence). CDR3 region: CASSLSVEPDTQYF. The DNA for the CDR3 is TGTGCCAGCAGTTTATCCGTTGAACCAGATACGCAGTATTTT.

This clonotype was counted only a few times. The V and J genes are TRBV4-3 and TRBJ1-1, with 7 bases that match TRBD1. Germline CDR1 and CDR2: LGHNA and YSLEER. V was clipped by 0 bases and J by 2 bases; unmatched bases: 6. This CDR3 contains 16 residues. CDR3: CASSQEPGQINTEAFF. The DNA for the CDR3 is TGCGCCAGCAGCCAAGAACCGGGACAGATAAACACTGAAGCTTTCTTT.

The gene calls are TRBV4-1 and TRBJ2-1; D may correspond to TRBD1 or TRBD2 (5 bases each). Trimming removed 6 bases from V and 0 bases from J, with 15 bases in between. CDR1 is MGHRA, CDR2 YSYEKL, per germline. The CDR3 covers 16 residues. DNA for the CDR3: TGCGCCAGCAGGGTTACCGGGACGAGCTCCTACAATGAGCAGTTCTTC. Residues: CASRVTGTSSYNEQFF.

This chain links TRBV7-9 with TRBJ1-1, with D possibly TRBD1 on 5 matching bases. The CDR3 covers 12 residues. Germline V lookup: CDR1 SEHNR, CDR2 FQNEAQ (reference sequence). V lost 5 bases, J lost 7 bases, and 11 bases lay in between. In DNA, the CDR3 is TGTGCCAGCAGCAACACAGGTGATGAAGCTTTCTTT. Protein sequence: CASSNTGDEAFF.

This clonotype showed up just a few times. The CDR3 region is CASSGQTGSPYEQYF. As DNA, the CDR3 is TGTGCCAGCAGTGGACAGACAGGGAGTCCCTACGAGCAGTACTTC. The rearrangement links TRBV25-1 to TRBJ2-5; 7 positions match TRBD1. Matching the DNA end better, TRBJ2-7 makes the J call doubtful. This CDR3 contains 15 residues. CDR1 is MGHDK, CDR2 SYGVNS, per germline.

This clonotype was seen a few times. The J gene is TRBJ1-4, the V gene TRBV11-2, with D unclear. The CDR3 totals 15 residues. V was cut by 2 bases and J by 5 bases, with 12 bases left in between. Germline CDR1 is SGHAT and CDR2 is FQNNGV. CDR3 sequence (DNA): TGTGCCAGCAGCTTATCCCCCCCCCCCAATGAAAAACTGTTTTTT. Translating gives CASSLSPPPNEKLFF.

V gene TRBV9 combines with J gene TRBJ2-2; 10 bases match TRBD2. With V trimmed by 0 bases and J by 4 bases, 12 bases remained unmatched. Germline CDR1 SGDLS, CDR2 YYNGEE. The CDR3 length is 19 residues. The CDR3 DNA reads as TGTGCCAGCAGCGTAGCCCCTAGCGGGAGTACTTTGGGCACCGGGGAGCTGTTTTTT. It translates to CASSVAPSGSTLGTGELFF. The complete variable domain, with remaining parts taken from reference TRBV9 and TRBJ2-2, reads DSGVTQTPKHLITATGQRVTLRCSPRSGDLSVYWYQQSLDQGLQFLIQYYNGEERAKGNILERFSAQQFPDLHSELNLSSLELGDSALYFCASSVAPSGSTLGTGELFFGEGSRLTVL.

The chain uses TRBV29-1 and TRBJ2-1, with 8 positions matching TRBD2. Germline V gene lookup returns CDR1 SQVTM and CDR2 ANQGSEA. V lost 8 bases and J lost 8; bases outside the gene matches: 26. This CDR3 region has 18 residues. In nucleotides, the CDR3 is TGCAGCAGCCTGAAGCGGGGGAACCAACCCTGGAGAGACGATGAGCAGTTCTTC. It translates to CSSLKRGNQPWRDDEQFF.

This clonotype showed up just a few times. Its ends do not fully match the called genes, so a read error is possible. The chain uses TRBV3-1 and TRBJ2-7, with TRBD2 matching 11 bases. Germline values: CDR1 LGHDT, CDR2 YNNKEL (reference sequence). This CDR3 spans 12 amino acids. CDR3 residues: CASSREGLAANF. The CDR3 DNA reads as TGTGCCAGCAGCCGAGAGGGACTAGCGGCGAACTTC.

V and J are TRBV28 and TRBJ1-1; 7 bases fit TRBD1. The length of the CDR3 is 13 residues. J was trimmed by 8 bases and V by 3 bases; bases with no gene match: 6. Germline CDR1 MDHEN, CDR2 SYDVKM. The CDR3 loop reads CASSFLNRGEAFF. The DNA for the CDR3 is TGTGCCAGCAGTTTCCTCAACAGGGGAGAAGCTTTCTTT. The whole variable domain, filled in from reference TRBV28 and TRBJ1-1, reads DVKVTQSSRYLVKRTGEKVFLECVQDMDHENMFWYRQDPGLGLRLIYFSYDVKMKEKGDIPEGYSVSREKKERFSLILESASTNQTSMYLCASSFLNRGEAFFGQGTRLTVV.

The chain links TRBV28 to TRBJ2-5, with 7 bases lining up with TRBD2. The end of the DNA is better explained by TRBJ2-7, so the J call may be wrong. This CDR3 has 13 residues. The V gene's germline CDR1 is MDHEN and CDR2 SYDVKM. This chain's CDR3 is CASRLLGGYEQYF. The DNA of the CDR3 is TGTGCCAGCAGATTACTCGGGGGGTACGAGCAGTACTTC.

V gene TRBV28 combines with J gene TRBJ2-1; 9 bases match TRBD2. Per the germline V gene, CDR1 is MDHEN and CDR2 is SYDVKM. The CDR3 has 18 amino acids. With V trimmed by 1 base and J by 6 bases, 13 bases remained unmatched. CDR3 nucleotide sequence: TGTGCCAGCAGTTTATTTGTAGCGGGGGAATCTAGGGTCAATGAGCAGTTCTTC. Amino acids: CASSLFVAGESRVNEQFF.

The rearrangement uses TRBV7-3 and TRBJ2-2; 12 positions match TRBD2. Per germline, CDR1 SGHTA and CDR2 FQGTGA. The CDR3 extends over 18 amino acids. The V segment lost 2 bases and the J segment 7 bases; nucleotides outside the gene matches: 11. This chain's CDR3 is CASSLSPSGRANDGELFF. In nucleotides, the CDR3 is TGTGCCAGCAGCTTATCCCCTAGCGGGAGGGCCAATGACGGGGAGCTGTTTTTT.

The rearrangement uses TRBV7-9 and TRBJ2-3; 9 nucleotides align to TRBD1. J gave up 2 bases and V 5 bases, and 5 bases lay outside the gene matches. CDR1 is SEHNR and CDR2 is FQNEAQ in the germline V gene (reference sequence). This CDR3 is built from 15 residues. The CDR3 protein is CASSRGQGTTDTQYF. The CDR3 DNA reads TGTGCCAGCAGCCGGGGACAGGGAACCACAGATACGCAGTATTTT.